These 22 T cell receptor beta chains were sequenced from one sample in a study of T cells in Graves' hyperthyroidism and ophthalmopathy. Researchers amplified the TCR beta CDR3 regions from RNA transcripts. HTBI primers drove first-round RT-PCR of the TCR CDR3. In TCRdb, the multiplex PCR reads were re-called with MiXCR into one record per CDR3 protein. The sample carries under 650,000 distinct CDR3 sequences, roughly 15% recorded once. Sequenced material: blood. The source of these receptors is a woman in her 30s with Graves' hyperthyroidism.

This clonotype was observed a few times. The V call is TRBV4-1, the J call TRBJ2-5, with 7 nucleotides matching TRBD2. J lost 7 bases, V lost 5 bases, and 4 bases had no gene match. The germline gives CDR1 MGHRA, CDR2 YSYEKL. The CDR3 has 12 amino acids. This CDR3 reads CASSIGGGTQYF. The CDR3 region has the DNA TGCGCCAGCAGCATTGGCGGGGGGACCCAGTACTTC.

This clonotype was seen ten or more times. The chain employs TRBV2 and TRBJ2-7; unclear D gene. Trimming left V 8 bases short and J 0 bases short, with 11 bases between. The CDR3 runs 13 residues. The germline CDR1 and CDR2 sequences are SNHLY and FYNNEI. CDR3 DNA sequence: TGTGCCAGCGCCTTAGGGTCCTCCTACGAGCAGTACTTC. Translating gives CASALGSSYEQYF.

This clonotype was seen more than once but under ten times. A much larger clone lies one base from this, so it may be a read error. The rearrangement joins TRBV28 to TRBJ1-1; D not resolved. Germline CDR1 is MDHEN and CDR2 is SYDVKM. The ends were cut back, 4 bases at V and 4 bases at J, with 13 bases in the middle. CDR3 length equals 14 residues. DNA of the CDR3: TGTGCCAGCAGTTCGCAGGCCTCGTGCACTGAAGCTTTCTTT. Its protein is CASSSQASCTEAFF.

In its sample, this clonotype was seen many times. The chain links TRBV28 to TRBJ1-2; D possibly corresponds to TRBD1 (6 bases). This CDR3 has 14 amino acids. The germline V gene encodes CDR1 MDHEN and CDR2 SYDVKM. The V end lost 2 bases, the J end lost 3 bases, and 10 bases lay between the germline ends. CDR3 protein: CASSLVAGDYGYTF. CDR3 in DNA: TGTGCCAGCAGTTTAGTAGCAGGGGACTATGGCTACACCTTC.

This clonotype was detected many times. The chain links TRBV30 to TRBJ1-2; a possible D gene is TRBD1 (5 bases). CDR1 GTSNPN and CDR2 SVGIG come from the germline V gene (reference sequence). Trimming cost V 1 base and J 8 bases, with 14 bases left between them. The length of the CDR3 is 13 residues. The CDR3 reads CAWSGVRGGGYTF. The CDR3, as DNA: TGTGCCTGGAGTGGAGTACGGGGCGGGGGCTACACCTTC.

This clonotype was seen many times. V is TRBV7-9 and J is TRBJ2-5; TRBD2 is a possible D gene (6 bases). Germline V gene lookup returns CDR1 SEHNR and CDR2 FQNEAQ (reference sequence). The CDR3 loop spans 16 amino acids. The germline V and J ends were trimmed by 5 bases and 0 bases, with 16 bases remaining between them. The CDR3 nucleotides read TGTGCCAGCAGCCTAACGGGACGGGAGTACCAAGAGACCCAGTACTTC. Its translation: CASSLTGREYQETQYF.

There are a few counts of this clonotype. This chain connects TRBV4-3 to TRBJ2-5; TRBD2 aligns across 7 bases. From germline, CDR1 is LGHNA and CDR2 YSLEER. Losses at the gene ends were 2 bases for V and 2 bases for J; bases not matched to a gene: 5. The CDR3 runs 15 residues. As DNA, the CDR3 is TGCGCCAGCAGCCAACTGGGGGAGGGGCAAGAGACCCAGTACTTC. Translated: CASSQLGEGQETQYF.

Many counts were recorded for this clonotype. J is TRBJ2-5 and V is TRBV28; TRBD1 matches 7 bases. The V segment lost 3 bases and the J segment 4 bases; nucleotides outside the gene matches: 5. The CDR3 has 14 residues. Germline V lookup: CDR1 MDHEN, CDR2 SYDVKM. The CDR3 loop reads CASSLGTVPETQYF. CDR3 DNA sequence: TGTGCCAGCAGTTTGGGGACAGTCCCAGAGACCCAGTACTTC.

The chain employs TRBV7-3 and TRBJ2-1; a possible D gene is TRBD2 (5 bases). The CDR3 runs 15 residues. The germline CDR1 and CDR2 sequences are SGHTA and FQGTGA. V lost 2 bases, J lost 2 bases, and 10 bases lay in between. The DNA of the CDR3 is TGTGCCAGCAGCTTAGCTAGACTACCCTACAATGAGCAGTTCTTC. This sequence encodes CASSLARLPYNEQFF.

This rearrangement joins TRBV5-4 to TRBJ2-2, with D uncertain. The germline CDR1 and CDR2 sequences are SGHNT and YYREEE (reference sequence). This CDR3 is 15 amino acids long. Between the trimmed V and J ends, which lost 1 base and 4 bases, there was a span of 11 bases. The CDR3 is CASSLNVGTTGELFF. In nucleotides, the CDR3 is TGTGCCAGCAGCTTGAATGTGGGCACCACCGGGGAGCTGTTTTTT.

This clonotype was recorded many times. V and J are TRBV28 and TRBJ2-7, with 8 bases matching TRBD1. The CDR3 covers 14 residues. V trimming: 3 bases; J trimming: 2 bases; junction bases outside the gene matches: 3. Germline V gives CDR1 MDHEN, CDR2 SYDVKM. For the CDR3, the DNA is TGTGCCAGCAGTTTCAGGGGGCTTACCTACGAGCAGTACTTC. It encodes CASSFRGLTYEQYF.

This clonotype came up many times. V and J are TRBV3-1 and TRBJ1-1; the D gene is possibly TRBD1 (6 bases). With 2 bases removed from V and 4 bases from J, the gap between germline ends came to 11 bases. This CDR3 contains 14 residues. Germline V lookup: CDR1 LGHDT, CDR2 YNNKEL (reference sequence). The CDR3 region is CASSQRGAVTEAFF. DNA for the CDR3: TGTGCCAGCAGCCAACGGGGGGCGGTCACTGAAGCTTTCTTT. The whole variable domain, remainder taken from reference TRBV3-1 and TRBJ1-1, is DTAVSQTPKYLVTQMGNDKSIKCEQNLGHDTMYWYKQDSKKFLKIMFSYNNKELIINETVPNRFSPKSPDKAHLNLHINSLELGDSAVYFCASSQRGAVTEAFFGQGTRLTVV.

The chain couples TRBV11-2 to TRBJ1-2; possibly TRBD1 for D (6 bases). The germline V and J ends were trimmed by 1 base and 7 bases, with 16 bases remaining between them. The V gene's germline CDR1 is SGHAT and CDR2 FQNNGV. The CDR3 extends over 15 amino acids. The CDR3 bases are TGTGCCAGCAGCTTAGGGGGGGGCGGGCTGCGTGGCTACACCTTC. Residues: CASSLGGGGLRGYTF.

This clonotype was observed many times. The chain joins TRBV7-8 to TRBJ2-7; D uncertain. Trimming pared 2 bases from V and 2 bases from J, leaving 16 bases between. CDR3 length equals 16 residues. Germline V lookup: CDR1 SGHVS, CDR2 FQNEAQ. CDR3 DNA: TGTGCCAGCAGCTTACTAGGAGTAAATGGCGCCTACGAGCAGTACTTC. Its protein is CASSLLGVNGAYEQYF.

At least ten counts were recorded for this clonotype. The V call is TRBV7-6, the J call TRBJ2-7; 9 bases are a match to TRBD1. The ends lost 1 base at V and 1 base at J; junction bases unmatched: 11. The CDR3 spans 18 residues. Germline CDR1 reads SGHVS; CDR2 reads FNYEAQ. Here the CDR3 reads CASSLVRGGQGSSYEQYF. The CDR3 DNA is TGTGCCAGCAGCTTAGTCAGGGGGGGACAGGGAAGTTCCTACGAGCAGTACTTC.

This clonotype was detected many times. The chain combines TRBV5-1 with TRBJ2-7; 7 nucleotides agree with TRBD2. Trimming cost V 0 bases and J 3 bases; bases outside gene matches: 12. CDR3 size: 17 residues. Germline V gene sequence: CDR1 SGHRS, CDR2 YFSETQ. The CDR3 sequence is CASSLGDPLASLYEQYF. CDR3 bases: TGCGCCAGCAGCTTGGGCGACCCACTAGCGTCGCTCTACGAGCAGTACTTC.

The CDR3 DNA is TGTGCCAGCAGTTCCTCGTGGGCCCAGGGGTATCAGCCCCAGCATTTT. As protein: CASSSSWAQGYQPQHF. The chain has TRBV6-5 and TRBJ1-5; D is perhaps TRBD1 (6 bases). V lost 4 bases, J lost 5 bases, and 18 bases lay in between. The CDR3 totals 16 residues. Germline V gives CDR1 MNHEY, CDR2 SVGAGI.

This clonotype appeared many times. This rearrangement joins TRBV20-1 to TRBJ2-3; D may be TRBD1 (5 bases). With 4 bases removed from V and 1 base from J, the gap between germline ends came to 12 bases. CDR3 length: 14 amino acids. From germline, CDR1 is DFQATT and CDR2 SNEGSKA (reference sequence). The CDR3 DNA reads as TGCAGTGCTACACTAATACAGGGCACAGATACGCAGTATTTT. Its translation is CSATLIQGTDTQYF.

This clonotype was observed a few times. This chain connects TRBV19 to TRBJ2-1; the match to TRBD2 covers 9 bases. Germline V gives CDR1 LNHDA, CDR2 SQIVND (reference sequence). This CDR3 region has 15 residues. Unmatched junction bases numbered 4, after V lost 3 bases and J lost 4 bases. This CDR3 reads CASSIGAGGYNEQFF. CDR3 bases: TGTGCCAGTAGTATCGGAGCGGGGGGTTACAATGAGCAGTTCTTC.

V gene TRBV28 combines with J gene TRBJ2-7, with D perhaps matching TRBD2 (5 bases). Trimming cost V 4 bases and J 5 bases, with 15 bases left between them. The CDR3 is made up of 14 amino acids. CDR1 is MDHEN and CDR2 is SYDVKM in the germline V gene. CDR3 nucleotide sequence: TGTGCCAGCAGTTGGACTGTCCCTCGGAACGAGCAGTACTTC. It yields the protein CASSWTVPRNEQYF.

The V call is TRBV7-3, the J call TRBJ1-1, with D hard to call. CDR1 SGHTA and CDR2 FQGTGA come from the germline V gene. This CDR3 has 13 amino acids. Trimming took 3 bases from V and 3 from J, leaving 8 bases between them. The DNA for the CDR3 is TGTGCCAGCAGCTTTACAACAGACACTGAAGCTTTCTTT. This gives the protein CASSFTTDTEAFF.

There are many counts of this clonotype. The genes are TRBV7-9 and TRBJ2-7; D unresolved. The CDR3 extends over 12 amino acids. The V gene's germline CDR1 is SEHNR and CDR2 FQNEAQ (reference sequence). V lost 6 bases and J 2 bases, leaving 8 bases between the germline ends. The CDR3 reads CASSNQAYEQYF. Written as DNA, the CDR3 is TGTGCCAGCAGTAACCAGGCCTACGAGCAGTACTTC. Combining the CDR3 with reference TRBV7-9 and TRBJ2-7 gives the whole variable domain DTGVSQNPRHKITKRGQNVTFRCDPISEHNRLYWYRQTLGQGPEFLTYFQNEAQLEKSRLLSDRFSAERPKGSFSTLEIQRTEQGDSAMYLCASSNQAYEQYFGPGTRLTVT.